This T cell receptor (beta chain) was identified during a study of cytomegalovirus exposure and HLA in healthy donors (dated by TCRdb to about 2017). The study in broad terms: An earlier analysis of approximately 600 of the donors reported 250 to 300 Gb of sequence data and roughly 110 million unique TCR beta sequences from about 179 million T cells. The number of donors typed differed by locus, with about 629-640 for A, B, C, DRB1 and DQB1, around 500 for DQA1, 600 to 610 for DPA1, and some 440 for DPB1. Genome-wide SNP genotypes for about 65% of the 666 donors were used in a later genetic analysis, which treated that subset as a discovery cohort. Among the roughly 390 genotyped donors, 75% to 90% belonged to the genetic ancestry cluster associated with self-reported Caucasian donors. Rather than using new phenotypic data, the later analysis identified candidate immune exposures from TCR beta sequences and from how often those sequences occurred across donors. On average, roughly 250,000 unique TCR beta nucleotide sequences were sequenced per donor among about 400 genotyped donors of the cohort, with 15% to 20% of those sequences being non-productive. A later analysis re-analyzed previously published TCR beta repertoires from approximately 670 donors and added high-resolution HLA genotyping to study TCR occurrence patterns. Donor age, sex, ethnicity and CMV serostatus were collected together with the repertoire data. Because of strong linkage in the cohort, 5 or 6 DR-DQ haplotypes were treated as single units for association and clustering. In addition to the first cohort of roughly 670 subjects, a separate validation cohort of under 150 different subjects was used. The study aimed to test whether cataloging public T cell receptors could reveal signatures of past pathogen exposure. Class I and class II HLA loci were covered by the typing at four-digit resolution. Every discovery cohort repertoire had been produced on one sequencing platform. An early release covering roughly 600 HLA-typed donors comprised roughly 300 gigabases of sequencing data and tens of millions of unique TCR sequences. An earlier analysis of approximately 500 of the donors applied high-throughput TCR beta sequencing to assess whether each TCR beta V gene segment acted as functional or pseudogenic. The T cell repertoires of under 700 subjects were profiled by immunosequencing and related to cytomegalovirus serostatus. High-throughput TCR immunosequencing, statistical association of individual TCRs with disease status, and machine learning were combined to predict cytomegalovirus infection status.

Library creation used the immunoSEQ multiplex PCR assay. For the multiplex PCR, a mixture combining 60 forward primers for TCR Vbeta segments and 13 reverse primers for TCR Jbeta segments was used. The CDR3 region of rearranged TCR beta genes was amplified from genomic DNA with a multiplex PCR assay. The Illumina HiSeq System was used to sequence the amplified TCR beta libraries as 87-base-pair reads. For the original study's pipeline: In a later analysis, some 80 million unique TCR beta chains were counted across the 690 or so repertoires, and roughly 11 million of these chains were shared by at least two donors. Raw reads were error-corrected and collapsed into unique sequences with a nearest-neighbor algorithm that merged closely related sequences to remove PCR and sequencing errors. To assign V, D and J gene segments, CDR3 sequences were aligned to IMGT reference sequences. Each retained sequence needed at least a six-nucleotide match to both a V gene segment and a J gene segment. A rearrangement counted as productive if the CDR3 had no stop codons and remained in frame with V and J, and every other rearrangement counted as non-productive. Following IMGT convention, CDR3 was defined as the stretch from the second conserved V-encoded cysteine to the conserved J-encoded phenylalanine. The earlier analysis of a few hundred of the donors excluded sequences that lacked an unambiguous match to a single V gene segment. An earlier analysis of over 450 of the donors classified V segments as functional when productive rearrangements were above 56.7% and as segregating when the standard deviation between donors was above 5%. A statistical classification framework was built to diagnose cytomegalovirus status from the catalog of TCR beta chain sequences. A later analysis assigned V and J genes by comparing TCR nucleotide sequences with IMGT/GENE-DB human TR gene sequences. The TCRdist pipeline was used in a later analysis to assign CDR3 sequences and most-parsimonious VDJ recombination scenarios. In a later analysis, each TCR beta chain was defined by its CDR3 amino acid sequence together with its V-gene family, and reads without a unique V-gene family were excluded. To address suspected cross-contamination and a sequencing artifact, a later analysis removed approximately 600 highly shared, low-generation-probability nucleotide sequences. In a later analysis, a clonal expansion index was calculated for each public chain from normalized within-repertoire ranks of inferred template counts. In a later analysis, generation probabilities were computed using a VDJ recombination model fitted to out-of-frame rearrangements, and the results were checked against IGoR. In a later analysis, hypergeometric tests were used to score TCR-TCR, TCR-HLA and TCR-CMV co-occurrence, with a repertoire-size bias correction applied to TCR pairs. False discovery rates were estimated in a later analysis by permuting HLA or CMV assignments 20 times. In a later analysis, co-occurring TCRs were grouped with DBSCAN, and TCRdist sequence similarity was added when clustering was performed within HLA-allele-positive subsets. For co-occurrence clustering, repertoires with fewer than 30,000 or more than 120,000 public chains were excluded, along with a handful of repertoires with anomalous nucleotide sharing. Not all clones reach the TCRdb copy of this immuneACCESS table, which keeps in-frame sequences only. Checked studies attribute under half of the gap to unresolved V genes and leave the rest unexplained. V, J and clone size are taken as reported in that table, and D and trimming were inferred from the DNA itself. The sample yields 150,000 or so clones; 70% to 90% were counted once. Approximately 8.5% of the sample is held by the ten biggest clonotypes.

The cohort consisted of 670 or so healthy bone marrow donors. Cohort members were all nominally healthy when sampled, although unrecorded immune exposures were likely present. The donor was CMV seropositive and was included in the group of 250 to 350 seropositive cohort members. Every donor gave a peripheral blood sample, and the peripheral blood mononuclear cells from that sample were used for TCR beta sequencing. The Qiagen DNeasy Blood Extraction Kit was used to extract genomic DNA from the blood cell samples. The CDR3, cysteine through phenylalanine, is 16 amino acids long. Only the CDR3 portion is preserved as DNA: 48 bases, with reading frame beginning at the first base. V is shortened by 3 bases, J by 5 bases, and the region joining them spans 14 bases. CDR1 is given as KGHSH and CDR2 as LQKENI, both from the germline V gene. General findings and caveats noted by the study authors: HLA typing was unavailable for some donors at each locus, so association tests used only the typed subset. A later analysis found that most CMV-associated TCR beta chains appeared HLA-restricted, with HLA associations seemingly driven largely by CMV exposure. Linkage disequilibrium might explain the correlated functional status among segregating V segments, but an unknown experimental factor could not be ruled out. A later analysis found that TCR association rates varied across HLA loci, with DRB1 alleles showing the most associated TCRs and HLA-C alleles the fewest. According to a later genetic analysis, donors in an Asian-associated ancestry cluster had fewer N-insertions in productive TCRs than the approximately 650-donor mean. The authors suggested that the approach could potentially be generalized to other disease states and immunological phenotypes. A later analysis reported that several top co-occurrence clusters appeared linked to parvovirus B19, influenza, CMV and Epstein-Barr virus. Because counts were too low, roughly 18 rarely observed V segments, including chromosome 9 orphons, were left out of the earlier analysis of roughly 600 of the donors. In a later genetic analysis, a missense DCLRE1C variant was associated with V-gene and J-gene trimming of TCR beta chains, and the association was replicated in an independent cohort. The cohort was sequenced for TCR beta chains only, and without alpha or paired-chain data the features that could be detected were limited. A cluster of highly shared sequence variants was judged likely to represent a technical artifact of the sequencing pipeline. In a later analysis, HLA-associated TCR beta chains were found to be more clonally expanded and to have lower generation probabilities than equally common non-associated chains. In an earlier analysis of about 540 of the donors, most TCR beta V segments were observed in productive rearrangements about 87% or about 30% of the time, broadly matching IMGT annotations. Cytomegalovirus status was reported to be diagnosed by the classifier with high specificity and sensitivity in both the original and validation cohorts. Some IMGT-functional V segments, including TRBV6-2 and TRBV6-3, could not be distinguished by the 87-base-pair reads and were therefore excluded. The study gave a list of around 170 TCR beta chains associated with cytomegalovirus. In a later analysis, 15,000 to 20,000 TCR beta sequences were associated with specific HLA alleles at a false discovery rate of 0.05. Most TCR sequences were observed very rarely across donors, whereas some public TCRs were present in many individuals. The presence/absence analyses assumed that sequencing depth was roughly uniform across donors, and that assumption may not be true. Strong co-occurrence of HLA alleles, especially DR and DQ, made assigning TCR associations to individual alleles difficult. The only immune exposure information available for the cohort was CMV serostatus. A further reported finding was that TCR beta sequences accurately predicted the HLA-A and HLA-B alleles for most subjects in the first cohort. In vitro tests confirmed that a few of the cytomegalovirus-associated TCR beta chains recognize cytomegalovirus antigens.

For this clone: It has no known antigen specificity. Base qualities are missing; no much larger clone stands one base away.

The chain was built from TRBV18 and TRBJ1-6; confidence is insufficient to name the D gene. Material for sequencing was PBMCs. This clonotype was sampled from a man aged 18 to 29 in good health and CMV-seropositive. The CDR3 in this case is CASSPGLGGNNSPLHF. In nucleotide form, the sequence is TGTGCCAGCTCACCTGGGCTCGGAGGGAATAATTCACCCCTCCACTTT.